What follows are 26 T cell receptor beta chains derived from one specimen sequenced in a study of beta chain features in type 1 diabetes. Expressed TCRB transcripts were sequenced, since all the RNA that had been isolated was reverse transcribed. TCRdb's copy holds only in-frame clones and misses some; the assay was immunoSEQ multiplex PCR. This repertoire shows hundreds of thousands of clones, about a sixth found once; its top ten account for 0.023%. Material: naive CD4+ T cells from blood. All receptors derive from a young woman in good health.

V usage is TRBV4-2 and J usage is TRBJ2-2; TRBD2 might be the D (5 bases). The CDR3 length is 16 residues. Deletions cut 0 bases from V and 1 base from J, with 9 bases between. CDR1 LGHNA and CDR2 YNFKEQ come from the germline V gene. The CDR3 DNA reads TGTGCCAGCAGCCAAGATCGTGGAGGGAACACCGGGGAGCTGTTTTTT. This codes for CASSQDRGGNTGELFF.

The rearrangement joins TRBV7-2 to TRBJ2-2; D not resolved. The ends were cut back, 5 bases at V and 2 bases at J, with 6 bases in the middle. Germline loops: CDR1 SGHTA, CDR2 FQGNSA. There are 13 residues in the CDR3. The CDR3 DNA follows: TGTGCCAGCAGCAACGTTAACACCGGGGAGCTGTTTTTT. Its protein product is CASSNVNTGELFF.

The chain joins TRBV27 to TRBJ2-6; TRBD1 matches at 12 bases. This CDR3 has 22 residues. Per germline, CDR1 MNHEY and CDR2 SMNVEV (reference sequence). V was clipped by 1 base and J by 0 bases; unmatched bases: 13. In DNA, the CDR3 is TGTGCCAGCAGTTTATTTTTTGTGGGGGACAGGGGGCCATTCTCTGGGGCCAACGTCCTGACTTTC. Translated: CASSLFFVGDRGPFSGANVLTF.

About this clone itself: Other DNA sequences in the same sample also yield this CDR3. This chain links TRBV7-9 with TRBJ2-7; no clear D gene. V dropped 2 bases and J dropped 4 bases, with 3 bases sitting between them. The CDR3 loop spans 11 amino acids. Germline-derived CDR1 and CDR2 are SEHNR and FQNEAQ (reference sequence). The chain's CDR3 is CASSLIYEQYF. The CDR3 DNA sequence: TGTGCCAGCAGCTTAATTTACGAGCAGTACTTC.

The rearrangement uses TRBV15 and TRBJ2-7; D assignment may be TRBD1 or TRBD2 (5 bases each). The germline CDR1 and CDR2 sequences are LNHNV and YYDKDF (reference sequence). Trimming took off 1 base at V and 0 bases at J, with 13 bases between the two ends. The CDR3 spans 16 residues. This CDR3 reads CATSRGPGRSSYEQYF. The CDR3 bases are TGTGCCACCAGCAGAGGCCCGGGACGGAGCTCCTACGAGCAGTACTTC.

The rearrangement joins TRBV11-1 to TRBJ2-1; 7 bases are a match to TRBD2. Per the germline V gene, CDR1 is SGHAT and CDR2 is FQDESV (reference sequence). The CDR3 spans 13 residues. V lost 8 bases and J lost 2; bases outside the gene matches: 3. The CDR3 nucleotides read TGTGCCAGCGGGAGGGACCCCTACAATGAGCAGTTCTTC. Its protein is CASGRDPYNEQFF.

The V gene is TRBV7-6, the J gene TRBJ1-1, with TRBD1 matching over 7 bases. Germline CDR1 and CDR2: SGHVS and FNYEAQ. The CDR3 has 13 amino acids. Trimming cost V 5 bases and J 7 bases; bases outside gene matches: 7. CDR3 residues: CASSRSRDSEAFF. CDR3 coding DNA: TGTGCCAGCAGCCGGAGCCGGGACAGTGAAGCTTTCTTT.

The chain uses TRBV28 and TRBJ1-2; tentative D call: TRBD1 (6 bases). Deletions cut 3 bases from V and 8 bases from J, with 19 bases between. This CDR3 has 15 residues. In germline, CDR1 is MDHEN, CDR2 SYDVKM. The CDR3 sequence: CASSFSPGDPKGYTF. In DNA, the CDR3 is TGTGCCAGCAGTTTTTCCCCAGGGGACCCCAAGGGCTACACCTTC.

This rearrangement joins TRBV15 to TRBJ1-1; unclear D gene. CDR3 length: 17 residues. In germline, CDR1 is LNHNV, CDR2 YYDKDF (reference sequence). V was trimmed by 0 bases and J by 7 bases, leaving 21 bases between them. The DNA for the CDR3 is TGTGCCACCAGCAGAGATCTGATCTCCGTCGGGCCTGGTGAAGCTTTCTTT. Its translation is CATSRDLISVGPGEAFF.

V and J are TRBV6-5 and TRBJ1-2, with 9 positions matching TRBD1. V lost 7 bases and J lost 7; bases outside the gene matches: 13. Germline-derived CDR1 and CDR2 are MNHEY and SVGAGI. The CDR3 is 15 residues long. CDR3 loop: CASNAQGQGGGGYTF. The CDR3 DNA reads TGTGCCAGCAATGCTCAGGGACAGGGAGGCGGTGGCTACACCTTC.

The chain couples TRBV10-3 to TRBJ2-1, with 7 bases aligning to TRBD2. Germline CDR1 reads ENHRY; CDR2 reads SYGVKD. J was trimmed by 5 bases and V by 7 bases; bases with no gene match: 5. The CDR3 consists of 13 residues. The chain's CDR3 is CAITSGKNNEQFF. The CDR3 bases are TGTGCCATCACAAGCGGGAAAAACAATGAGCAGTTCTTC.

This clone was found a few times. CDR3 region: CASSTRDSNQFF. CDR3 sequence (DNA): TGTGCCAGTAGTACGCGGGACAGCAACCAGTTCTTC. The V gene is TRBV19, the J gene TRBJ2-1; a possible D gene is TRBD1 (7 bases). In germline, CDR1 is LNHDA, CDR2 SQIVND (reference sequence). The CDR3 loop spans 12 amino acids. V was cut by 4 bases and J by 13 bases, with 14 bases left in between.

This sequence joins TRBV7-8 and TRBJ2-1; 9 bases match TRBD2. CDR3 length: 15 amino acids. Trimming at V came to 5 bases and at J to 4 bases, leaving 6 bases not matched to a gene. Germline V gene lookup returns CDR1 SGHVS and CDR2 FQNEAQ. The CDR3 DNA follows: TGTGCCAGCAGCCCCGGGACTAGCCTTTACAATGAGCAGTTCTTC. It specifies CASSPGTSLYNEQFF.

This clone was found a few times. This sequence joins TRBV9 and TRBJ1-1; no reliable D call. V was cut by 6 bases and J by 0 bases, with 12 bases left in between. Germline CDR1 reads SGDLS; CDR2 reads YYNGEE. The CDR3 has 14 amino acids. The CDR3 DNA follows: TGTGCCAGCACCCGTCAGCTTTTGAACACTGAAGCTTTCTTT. This gives the protein CASTRQLLNTEAFF.

Points on this clone: A read error is likely, as this CDR3 ends without the conserved phenylalanine or tryptophan. No DNA is shown, since the ends of the CDR3 on it are uncertain; the CDR3 is the one TCRdb lists. The V and J genes are TRBV20-1 and TRBJ2-3; no check of the table's D call, TRBD2, against the DNA was made. From its first to its last residue, the CDR3 has 11 amino acids. Germline assignment: CDR1 DFQATT and CDR2 SNEGSKA (reference sequence). This CDR3 reads CSAHRLAGGRE.

The V gene is TRBV7-9, the J gene TRBJ2-2; weak D call: TRBD1 (6 bases). Germline V gives CDR1 SEHNR, CDR2 FQNEAQ (reference sequence). V lost 3 bases, J lost 1 base, and 12 bases lay in between. The CDR3 loop spans 16 amino acids. The CDR3 coding sequence is TGTGCCAGCAGCTTTCTTGTGACAGGGAACACCGGGGAGCTGTTTTTT. Encoded protein: CASSFLVTGNTGELFF.

The chain joins TRBV6-5 to TRBJ1-6; no clear D. The germline V gene has CDR1 MNHEY and CDR2 SVGAGI. The CDR3 is made up of 15 amino acids. V gave up 0 bases and J gave up 7 bases, with 10 bases separating them. The CDR3: CASSYSQGPNSPLHF. The CDR3 coding sequence is TGTGCCAGCAGTTACTCGCAAGGGCCCAATTCACCCCTCCACTTT.

This chain joins TRBV7-2 and TRBJ2-1; a possible D gene is TRBD2 (6 bases). The germline CDR1 and CDR2 sequences are SGHTA and FQGNSA. The CDR3 is 14 amino acids. The V end lost 5 bases, the J end lost 10 bases, and 18 bases lay between the germline ends. CDR3 DNA: TGTGCCAGCAGCATCTACCAGAGAGGAGGGGAGCAGTTCTTC. Translating it yields CASSIYQRGGEQFF.

The CDR3 loop reads CAISEGQGTYGYTF. In DNA, the CDR3 is TGTGCCATCAGCGAAGGACAGGGCACCTATGGCTACACCTTC. The chain recombines TRBV10-3 with TRBJ1-2; 8 bases are shared with TRBD1. J gave up 4 bases and V 6 bases, and 7 bases lay outside the gene matches. In germline, CDR1 is ENHRY, CDR2 SYGVKD. The CDR3 consists of 14 residues.

The chain employs TRBV11-2 and TRBJ1-5, with 7 bases identical to TRBD1. This CDR3 spans 15 amino acids. Germline values: CDR1 SGHAT, CDR2 FQNNGV. V trimming: 0 bases; J trimming: 2 bases; junction bases outside the gene matches: 1. The CDR3 nucleotides are TGTGCCAGCAGCTTAGATACAGGGGGCAATCAGCCCCAGCATTTT. It is translated as CASSLDTGGNQPQHF.

This clone was seen more than once but under ten times. The rearrangement links TRBV19 to TRBJ2-1, with 11 nucleotides matching TRBD2. V shed 6 bases and J 6 bases; nucleotides not matched to a gene: 10. The V gene's germline CDR1 is LNHDA and CDR2 SQIVND (reference sequence). The CDR3 spans 16 residues. The CDR3 nucleotides read TGTGCCAGTAGCGACAAACTAGCGGGAGTTTTCAATGAGCAGTTCTTC. Translation gives CASSDKLAGVFNEQFF. The entire variable domain, with the rest obtained from reference TRBV19 and TRBJ2-1, is as follows: DGGITQSPKYLFRKEGQNVTLSCEQNLNHDAMYWYRQDPGQGLRLIYYSQIVNDFQKGDIAEGYSVSREKKESFPLTVTSAQKNPTAFYLCASSDKLAGVFNEQFFGPGTRLTVL.

This chain joins TRBV9 and TRBJ1-2, with a weak D call TRBD1 (6 bases). V was shortened by 3 bases and J by 4 bases, with 13 bases between the two germline ends. CDR1 is SGDLS and CDR2 is YYNGEE in the germline V gene. This CDR3 is 14 amino acids long. CDR3 sequence reads: CASSGIVQGYGYTF. The CDR3 DNA follows: TGTGCCAGCAGCGGGATTGTACAGGGCTATGGCTACACCTTC.

This clone was recorded a few times. The DNA of the CDR3 is TGTGCCAGCAGCGTAGAGTTCACTAGCGGGAGGACCCACCCCTCCTACAATGAGCAGTTCTTC. This gives the protein CASSVEFTSGRTHPSYNEQFF. The J gene is TRBJ2-1, the V gene TRBV9, with 12 nucleotides matching TRBD2. There are 21 residues in the CDR3. CDR1 is SGDLS and CDR2 is YYNGEE in the germline V gene. After removal of 0 bases from V and 0 bases from J, the junction contained 13 bases not matched to a gene.

The V call is TRBV10-3, the J call TRBJ2-1; 8 nucleotides align to TRBD2. Germline lookup yields CDR1 ENHRY and CDR2 SYGVKD. The CDR3 contains 15 residues. J gave up 5 bases and V 7 bases, and 10 bases lay outside the gene matches. In nucleotides, the CDR3 is TGTGCCATCACCGGGGGTAGCGGGACCCACAATGAGCAGTTCTTC. Its protein product is CAITGGSGTHNEQFF.

This clone has only a few counts. J is TRBJ2-7 and V is TRBV2; 8 bases align to TRBD1. The CDR3 has 15 residues. Per the germline V gene, CDR1 is SNHLY and CDR2 is FYNNEI. V trimming: 7 bases; J trimming: 0 bases; junction bases outside the gene matches: 8. The DNA of the CDR3 is TGTGCCAGCAACCTCAGGGGGCAAACCTCCTACGAGCAGTACTTC. This translates into CASNLRGQTSYEQYF.

Concerning this clone itself: Different DNA sequences within this sample yield the same CDR3. The rearrangement joins TRBV7-2 to TRBJ2-2; TRBD2 matches 7 bases. The CDR3 is made up of 15 amino acids. V was pared by 1 base and J by 6 bases, with 5 bases of the junction left unmatched. Germline V gene data show CDR1 as SGHTA and CDR2 as FQGNSA. In DNA form, the CDR3 reads TGTGCCAGCAGCTTAGTTGCGGGAGTATCCGGGGAGCTGTTTTTT. Amino acid sequence: CASSLVAGVSGELFF.